This note documents a single T cell receptor beta chain sequence. This record comes from a study of human CD8 memory T cell subsets. Scientists made TCR beta libraries using UMI-labeled 5' RACE. TCRdb reprocessed the 5' RACE reads and reports one entry per CDR3 protein, with no DNA. The sample's table shows 17,000 or so distinct CDR3 sequences. The CDR3 sequence is 15 residues long. Germline CDR1 is MNHEY and CDR2 is SMNVEV (reference sequence). The chain joins TRBV27 to TRBJ2-1; TCRdb reports TRBD2, a call that lacks DNA to check it against. This TCR was recovered from a human donor in good health. Sequenced sample: CD8+ stem-like memory T cells (TSCM and TCM) sorted from PBMCs. Specified subset: stem-like memory CD8 T cells (TSTEM), CCR7+ PD-1- TIGIT-. The CDR3 loop reads CASSLSVVAGLEQFF.